A selection of T cell receptor beta chains follows, all from one sample in a study of beta chain features in type 1 diabetes. Here immunoSEQ multiplex PCR was the method, and the copy in TCRdb shows in-frame clones only, minus some. Found here are 350,000 to 400,000 clones, about 16% of them singletons; the top ten hold around 0.02%. The source material was naive CD4+ T cells from blood. Source of these receptors: a young woman in good health. CDR3s include the opening cysteine and the closing phenylalanine or tryptophan. The D gene is left open where the match is weak. Clone size is not always given. Where it is, it says once, few, many or a class for expanded clones.

CDR3: CASSGTSGSFPGELFF; DNA: TGTGCCAGCAGCGGGACTAGCGGGAGTTTTCCCGGGGAGCTGTTTTTT; V: TRBV9; length: 16; J: TRBJ2-2; size: few; D: TRBD2
CDR3: CASSQVWRYEQYF; DNA: TGTGCCAGCAGCCAAGTATGGCGGTACGAGCAGTACTTC; V: TRBV14; length: 13; J: TRBJ2-7; size: few; D: NA
CDR3: CASSQVRARTEAFF; DNA: TGTGCCAGCAGCCAAGTCAGGGCAAGGACTGAAGCTTTCTTT; V: TRBV14; length: 14; J: TRBJ1-1; size: NA; D: NA
CDR3: CASSPPDLYEQYF; DNA: TGTGCCAGCAGCCCCCCGGACTTATACGAGCAGTACTTC; V: TRBV7-2; length: 13; J: TRBJ2-7; size: NA; D: NA
CDR3: CASSARLVGVVADTQYF; DNA: TGTGCCAGCAGCGCGAGACTAGTAGGGGTTGTAGCAGATACGCAGTATTTT; V: TRBV11-2; length: 17; J: TRBJ2-3; size: NA; D: NA
CDR3: CASSSGGADSYEQYF; DNA: TGTGCCAGCTCCTCGGGGGGGGCAGATTCCTACGAGCAGTACTTC; V: TRBV18; length: 15; J: TRBJ2-7; size: few; D: TRBD2
CDR3: CASSQLAGNTGELFF; DNA: TGTGCCAGCAGTCAACTAGCGGGTAACACCGGGGAGCTGTTTTTT; V: TRBV6-1; length: 15; J: TRBJ2-2; size: NA; D: TRBD2
CDR3: CASSLQETQYF; DNA: TGCGCCAGCAGCCTTCAAGAGACCCAGTACTTC; V: TRBV5-1; length: 11; J: TRBJ2-5; size: few; D: NA
CDR3: CASSPTGTGSGYTF; DNA: TGTGCCAGCTCACCCACCGGGACAGGGTCTGGCTACACCTTC; V: TRBV18; length: 14; J: TRBJ1-2; size: NA; D: TRBD1
CDR3: CASSSTGSGANVLTF; DNA: TGTGCCAGCAGTTCGACAGGCTCTGGGGCCAACGTCCTGACTTTC; V: TRBV28; length: 15; J: TRBJ2-6; size: NA; D: NA
CDR3: CASSLSADRGPGGYTF; DNA: TGTGCCAGCAGCTTATCCGCTGACAGGGGGCCTGGTGGCTACACCTTC; V: TRBV7-2; length: 16; J: TRBJ1-2; size: few; D: TRBD1
CDR3: CSVGGSSYNEQFF; DNA: TGCAGCGTCGGGGGGAGCTCCTACAATGAGCAGTTCTTC; V: TRBV29-1; length: 13; J: TRBJ2-1; size: few; D: TRBD2
CDR3: CASSQDGTGEETQYF; DNA: TGCGCCAGCAGCCAAGATGGCACAGGGGAGGAGACCCAGTACTTC; V: TRBV4-3; length: 15; J: TRBJ2-5; size: NA; D: TRBD1
CDR3: CASSPRVADTQYF; DNA: TGTGCCAGCAGCCCACGAGTAGCAGATACGCAGTATTTT; V: TRBV14; length: 13; J: TRBJ2-3; size: few; D: NA
CDR3: CSAMTGRTEAFF; DNA: TGCAGCGCAATGACAGGGCGGACTGAAGCTTTCTTT; V: TRBV29-1; length: 12; J: TRBJ1-1; size: NA; D: TRBD1
CDR3: CASSPRDIPFYEQYF; DNA: TGTGCCAGCAGCCCCCGGGACATTCCCTTCTACGAGCAGTACTTC; V: TRBV7-6; length: 15; J: TRBJ2-7; size: few; D: NA